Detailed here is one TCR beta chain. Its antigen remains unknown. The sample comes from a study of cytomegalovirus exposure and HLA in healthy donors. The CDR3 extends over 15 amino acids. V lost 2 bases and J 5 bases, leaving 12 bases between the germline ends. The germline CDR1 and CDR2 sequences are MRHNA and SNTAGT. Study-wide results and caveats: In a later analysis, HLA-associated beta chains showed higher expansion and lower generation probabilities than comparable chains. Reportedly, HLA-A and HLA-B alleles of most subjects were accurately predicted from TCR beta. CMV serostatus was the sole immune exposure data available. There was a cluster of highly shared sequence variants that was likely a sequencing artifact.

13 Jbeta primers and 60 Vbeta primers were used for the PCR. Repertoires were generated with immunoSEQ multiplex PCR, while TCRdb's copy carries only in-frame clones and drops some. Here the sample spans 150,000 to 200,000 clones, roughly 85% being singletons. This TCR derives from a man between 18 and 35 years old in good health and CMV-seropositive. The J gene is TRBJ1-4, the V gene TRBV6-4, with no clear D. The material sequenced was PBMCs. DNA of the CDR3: TGTGCCAGCAGTGACGGGCCAGGCGGGAATGAAAAACTGTTTTTT. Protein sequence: CASSDGPGGNEKLFF.